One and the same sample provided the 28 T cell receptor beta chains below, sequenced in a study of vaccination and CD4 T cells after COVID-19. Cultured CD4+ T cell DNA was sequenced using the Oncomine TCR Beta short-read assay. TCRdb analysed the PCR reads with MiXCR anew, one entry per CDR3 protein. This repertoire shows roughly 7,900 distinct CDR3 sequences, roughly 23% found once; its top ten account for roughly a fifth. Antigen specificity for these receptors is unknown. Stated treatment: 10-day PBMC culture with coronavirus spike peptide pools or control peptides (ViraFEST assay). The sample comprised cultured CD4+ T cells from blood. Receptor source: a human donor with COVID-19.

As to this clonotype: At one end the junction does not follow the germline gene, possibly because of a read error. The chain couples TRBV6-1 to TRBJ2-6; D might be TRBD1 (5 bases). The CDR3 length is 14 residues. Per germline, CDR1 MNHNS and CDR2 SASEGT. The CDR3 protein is CASSENSGASVLTF. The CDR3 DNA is TGTGCCAGCAGTGAAAACTCTGGGGCCAGCGTCCTGACTTTC.

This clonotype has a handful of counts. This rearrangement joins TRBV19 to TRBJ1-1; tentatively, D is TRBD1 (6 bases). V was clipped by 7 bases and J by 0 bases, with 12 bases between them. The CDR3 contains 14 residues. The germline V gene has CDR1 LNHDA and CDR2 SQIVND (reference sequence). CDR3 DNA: TGTGCCAGTACCCAGACAGGCCTGAACACTGAAGCTTTCTTT. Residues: CASTQTGLNTEAFF.

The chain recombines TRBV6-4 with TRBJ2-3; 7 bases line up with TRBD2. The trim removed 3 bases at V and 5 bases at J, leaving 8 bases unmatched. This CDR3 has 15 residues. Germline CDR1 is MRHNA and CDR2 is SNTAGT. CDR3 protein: CASSDQRGRIDTQYF. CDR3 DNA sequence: TGTGCCAGCAGTGATCAGCGGGGCCGAATAGATACGCAGTATTTT.

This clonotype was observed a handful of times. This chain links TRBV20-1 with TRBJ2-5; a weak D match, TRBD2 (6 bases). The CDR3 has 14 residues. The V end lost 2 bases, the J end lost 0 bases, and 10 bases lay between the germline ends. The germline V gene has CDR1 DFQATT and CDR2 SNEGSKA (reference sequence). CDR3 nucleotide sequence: TGCAGTGCTAGACCCCCTAGCGACCAAGAGACCCAGTACTTC. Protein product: CSARPPSDQETQYF.

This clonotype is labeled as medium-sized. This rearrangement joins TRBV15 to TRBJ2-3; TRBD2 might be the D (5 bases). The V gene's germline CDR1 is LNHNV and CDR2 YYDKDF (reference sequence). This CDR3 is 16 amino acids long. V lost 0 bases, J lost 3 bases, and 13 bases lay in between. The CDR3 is CATSRDEGGLTDTQYF. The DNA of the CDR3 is TGTGCCACCAGCAGAGATGAGGGCGGTCTGACAGATACGCAGTATTTT.

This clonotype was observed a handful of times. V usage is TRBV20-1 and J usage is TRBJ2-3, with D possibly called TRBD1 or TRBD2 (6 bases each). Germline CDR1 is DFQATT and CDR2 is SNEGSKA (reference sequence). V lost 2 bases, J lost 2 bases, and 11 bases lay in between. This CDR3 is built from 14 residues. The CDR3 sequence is CSARNGGLTDTQYF. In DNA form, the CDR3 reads TGCAGTGCTAGAAACGGGGGCCTCACAGATACGCAGTATTTT.

CDR3: CASSLGDSGIGELFF. DNA for the CDR3: TGTGCCAGCAGCTTAGGTGATAGCGGGATCGGGGAGCTGTTTTTT. The chain carries TRBV7-9 and TRBJ2-2, with 8 positions matching TRBD2. V gave up 1 base and J gave up 7 bases; unmatched junction bases: 5. The CDR3 runs to 15 residues. Germline CDR1 and CDR2: SEHNR and FQNEAQ (reference sequence).

DNA of the CDR3: TGCGCCAGCAGTGACAGTTTTGCCGAGCAGTACTTC. Its protein is CASSDSFAEQYF. The chain combines TRBV10-1 with TRBJ2-7, with unresolved D. Germline CDR1 WNHNN, CDR2 SYGVQD (reference sequence). V shed 3 bases and J shed 6 bases, with 9 bases lying between them. This CDR3 is 12 amino acids long.

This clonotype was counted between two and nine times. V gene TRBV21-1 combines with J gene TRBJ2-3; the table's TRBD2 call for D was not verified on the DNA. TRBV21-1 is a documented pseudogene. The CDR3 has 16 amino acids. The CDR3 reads CASSKDRGGAADTQYF. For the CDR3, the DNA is TGTGCCAGCAGCAAAGATCGCGGGGGGGCTGCAGATACGCAGTATTTT.

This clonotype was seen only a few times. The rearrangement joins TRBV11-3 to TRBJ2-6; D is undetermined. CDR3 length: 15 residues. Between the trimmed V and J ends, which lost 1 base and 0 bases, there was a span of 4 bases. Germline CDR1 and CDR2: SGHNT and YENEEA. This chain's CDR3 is CASSLVLSGANVLTF. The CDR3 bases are TGTGCCAGCAGCTTAGTTCTCTCTGGGGCCAACGTCCTGACTTTC.

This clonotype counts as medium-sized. As DNA, the CDR3 is TGTGCCAGCAGCTTAAGCTCCCTGGACTTGGGGGCCCAGCATTTT. Protein sequence: CASSLSSLDLGAQHF. V is TRBV7-2 and J is TRBJ1-5; a weak D match, TRBD1 (5 bases). Trimming took off 2 bases at V and 11 bases at J, with 19 bases between the two ends. Per germline, CDR1 SGHTA and CDR2 FQGNSA. The CDR3 length is 15 residues. Filled out from reference TRBV7-2 and TRBJ1-5, the complete variable domain reads GAGVSQSPSNKVTEKGKDVELRCDPISGHTALYWYRQSLGQGLEFLIYFQGNSAPDKSGLPSDRFSAERTGGSVSTLTIQRTQQEDSAVYLCASSLSSLDLGAQHFGDGTRLSIL.

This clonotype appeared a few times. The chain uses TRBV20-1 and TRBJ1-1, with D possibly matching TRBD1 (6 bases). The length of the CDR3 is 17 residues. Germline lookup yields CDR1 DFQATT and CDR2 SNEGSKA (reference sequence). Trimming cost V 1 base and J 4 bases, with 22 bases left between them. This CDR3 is CSARALGGVNSGTEAFF. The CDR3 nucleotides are TGCAGTGCTAGAGCATTGGGGGGCGTTAATTCCGGCACTGAAGCTTTCTTT.

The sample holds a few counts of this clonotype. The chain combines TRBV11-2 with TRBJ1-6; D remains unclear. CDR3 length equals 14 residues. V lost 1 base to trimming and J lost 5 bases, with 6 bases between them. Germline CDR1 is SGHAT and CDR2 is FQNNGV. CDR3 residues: CASSLGSNNSPLHF. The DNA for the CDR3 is TGTGCCAGCAGCTTAGGCAGCAATAATTCACCCCTCCACTTT.

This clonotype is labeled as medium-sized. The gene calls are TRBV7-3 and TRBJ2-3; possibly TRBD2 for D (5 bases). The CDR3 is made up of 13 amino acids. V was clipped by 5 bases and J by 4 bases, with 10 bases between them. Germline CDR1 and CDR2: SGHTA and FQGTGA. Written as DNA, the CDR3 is TGTGCCAGCAGCCAGGCGGGTCCAGATACGCAGTATTTT. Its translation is CASSQAGPDTQYF.

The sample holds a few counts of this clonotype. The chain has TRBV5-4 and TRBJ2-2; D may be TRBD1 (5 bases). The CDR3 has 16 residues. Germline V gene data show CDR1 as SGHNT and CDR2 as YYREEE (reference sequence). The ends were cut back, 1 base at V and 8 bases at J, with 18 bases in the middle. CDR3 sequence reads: CASSLFRATGSGELFF. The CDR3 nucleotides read TGTGCCAGCAGCTTGTTTAGGGCCACAGGATCAGGGGAGCTGTTTTTT.

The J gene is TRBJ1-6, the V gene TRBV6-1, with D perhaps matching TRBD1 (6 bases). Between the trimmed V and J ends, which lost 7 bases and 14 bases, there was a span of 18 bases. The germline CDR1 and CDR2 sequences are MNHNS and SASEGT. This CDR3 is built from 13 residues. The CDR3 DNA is TGTGCCAGCACCATAGTCCCAGGACAGTCCCTCCACTTT. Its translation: CASTIVPGQSLHF.

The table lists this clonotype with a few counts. CDR3 in amino acids: CSASSGGARETQYF. Here the CDR3 DNA reads TGCAGTGCTTCTAGCGGGGGTGCCCGGGAGACCCAGTACTTC. V and J are TRBV20-1 and TRBJ2-5; 10 bases are a match to TRBD2. CDR1 and CDR2 from the germline V gene are DFQATT and SNEGSKA (reference sequence). Unmatched junction bases numbered 8, after V lost 5 bases and J lost 5 bases. The CDR3 is 14 amino acids.

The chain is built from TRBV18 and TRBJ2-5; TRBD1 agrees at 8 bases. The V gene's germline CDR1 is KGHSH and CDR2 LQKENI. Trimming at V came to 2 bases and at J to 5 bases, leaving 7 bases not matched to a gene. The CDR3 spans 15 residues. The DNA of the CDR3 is TGTGCCAGCTCACCAAATCAGGGGGCCGGGGAGACCCAGTACTTC. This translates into CASSPNQGAGETQYF.

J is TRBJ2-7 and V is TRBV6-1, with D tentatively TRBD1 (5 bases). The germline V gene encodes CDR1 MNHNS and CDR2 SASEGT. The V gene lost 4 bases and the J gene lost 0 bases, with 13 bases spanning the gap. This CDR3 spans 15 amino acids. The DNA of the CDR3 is TGTGCCAGCAGTGGGGGCAGCCGGAGCTCCTACGAGCAGTACTTC. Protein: CASSGGSRSSYEQYF.

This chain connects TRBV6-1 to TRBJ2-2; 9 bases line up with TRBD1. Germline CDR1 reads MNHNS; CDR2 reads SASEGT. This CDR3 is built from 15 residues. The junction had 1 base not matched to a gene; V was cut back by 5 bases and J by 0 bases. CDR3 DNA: TGTGCCAGCAGTAGGGACAGGGCGAACACCGGGGAGCTGTTTTTT. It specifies CASSRDRANTGELFF.

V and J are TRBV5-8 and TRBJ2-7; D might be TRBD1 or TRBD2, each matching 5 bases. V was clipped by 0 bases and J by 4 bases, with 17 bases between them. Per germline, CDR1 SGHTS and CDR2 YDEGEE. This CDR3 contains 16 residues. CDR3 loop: CASSLVQGLSGYEQYF. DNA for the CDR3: TGTGCCAGCAGCTTGGTTCAGGGTCTTTCGGGGTACGAGCAGTACTTC. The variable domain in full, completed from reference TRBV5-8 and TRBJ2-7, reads EAGVTQSPTHLIKTRGQQATLRCSPISGHTSVYWYQQALGLGLQFLLWYDEGEERNRGNFPPRFSGRQFPNYSSELNVNALELEDSALYLCASSLVQGLSGYEQYFGPGTRLTVT.

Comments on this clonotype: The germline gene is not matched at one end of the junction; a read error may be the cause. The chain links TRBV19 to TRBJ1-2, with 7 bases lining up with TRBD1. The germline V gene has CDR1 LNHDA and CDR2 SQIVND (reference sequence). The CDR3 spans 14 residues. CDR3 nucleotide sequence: TGTGCCAGTAGTATACCGGGGACAGCTGGTGGCCACACCTTC. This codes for CASSIPGTAGGHTF.

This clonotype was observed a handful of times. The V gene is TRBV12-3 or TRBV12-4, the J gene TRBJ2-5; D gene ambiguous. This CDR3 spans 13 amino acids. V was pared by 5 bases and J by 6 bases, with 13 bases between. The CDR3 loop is CASSKVVVKTQYF. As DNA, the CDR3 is TGTGCCAGCAGTAAGGTAGTCGTGAAGACCCAGTACTTC.

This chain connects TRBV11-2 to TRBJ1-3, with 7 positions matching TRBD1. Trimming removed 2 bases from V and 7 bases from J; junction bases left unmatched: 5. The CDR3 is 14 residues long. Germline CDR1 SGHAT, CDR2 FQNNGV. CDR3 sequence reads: CASSLRQGRNTIYF. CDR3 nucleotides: TGTGCCAGCAGCTTAAGACAGGGACGGAACACCATATATTTT.

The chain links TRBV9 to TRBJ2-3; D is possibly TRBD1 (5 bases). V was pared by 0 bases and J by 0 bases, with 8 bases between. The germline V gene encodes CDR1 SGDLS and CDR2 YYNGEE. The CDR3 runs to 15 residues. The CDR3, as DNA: TGTGCCAGCAGCGTAGTTCAGGGCAGCACAGATACGCAGTATTTT. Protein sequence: CASSVVQGSTDTQYF. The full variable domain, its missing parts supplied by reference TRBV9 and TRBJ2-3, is DSGVTQTPKHLITATGQRVTLRCSPRSGDLSVYWYQQSLDQGLQFLIQYYNGEERAKGNILERFSAQQFPDLHSELNLSSLELGDSALYFCASSVVQGSTDTQYFGPGTRLTVL.

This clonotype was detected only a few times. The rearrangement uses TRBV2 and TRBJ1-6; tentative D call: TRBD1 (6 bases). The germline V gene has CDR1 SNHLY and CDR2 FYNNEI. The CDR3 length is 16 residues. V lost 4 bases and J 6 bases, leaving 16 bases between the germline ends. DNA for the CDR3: TGTGCCAGCAGTGGGCAGGGGCAGGCGGCTAATTCACCCCTCCACTTT. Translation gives CASSGQGQAANSPLHF. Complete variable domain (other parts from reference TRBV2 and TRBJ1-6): EPEVTQTPSHQVTQMGQEVILRCVPISNHLYFYWYRQILGQKVEFLVSFYNNEISEKSEIFDDQFSVERPDGSNFTLKIRSTKLEDSAMYFCASSGQGQAANSPLHFGNGTRLTVT.

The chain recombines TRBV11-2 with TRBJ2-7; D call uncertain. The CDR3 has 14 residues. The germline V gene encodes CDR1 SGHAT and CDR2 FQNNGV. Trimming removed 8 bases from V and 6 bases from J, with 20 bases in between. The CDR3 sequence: CASGMSGVSPEQYF. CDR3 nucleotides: TGTGCCAGCGGGATGTCGGGCGTGAGTCCCGAGCAGTACTTC.

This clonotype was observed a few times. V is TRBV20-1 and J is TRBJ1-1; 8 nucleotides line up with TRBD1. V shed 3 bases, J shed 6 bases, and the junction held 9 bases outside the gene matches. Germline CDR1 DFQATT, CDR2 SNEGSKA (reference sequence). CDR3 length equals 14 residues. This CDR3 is CSASRPGGRAEAFF. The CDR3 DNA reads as TGCAGTGCTAGTCGTCCAGGGGGCAGGGCTGAAGCTTTCTTT.